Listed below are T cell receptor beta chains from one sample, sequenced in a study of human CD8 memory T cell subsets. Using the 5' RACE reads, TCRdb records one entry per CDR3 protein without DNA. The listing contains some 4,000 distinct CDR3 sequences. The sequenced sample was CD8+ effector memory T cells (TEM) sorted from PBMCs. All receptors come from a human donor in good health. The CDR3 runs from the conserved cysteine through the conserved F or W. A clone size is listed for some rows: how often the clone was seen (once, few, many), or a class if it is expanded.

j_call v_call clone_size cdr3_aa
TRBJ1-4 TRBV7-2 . CASSPTWGNEKLFF
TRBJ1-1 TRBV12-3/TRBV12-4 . CASSLGNLNTEAFF
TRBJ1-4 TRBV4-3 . CASSLHRGEKLFF
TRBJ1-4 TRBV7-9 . CASSPRGGLEKLFF
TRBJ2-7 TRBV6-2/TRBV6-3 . CASTPGQDTSEQYF
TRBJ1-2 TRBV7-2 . CASDRGRYYGYTF
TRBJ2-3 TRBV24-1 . CATSVGRSAGRGDTQYF
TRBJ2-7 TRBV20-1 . CSASGKVNYEQYF
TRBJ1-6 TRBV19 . CASGTLTQLALHF
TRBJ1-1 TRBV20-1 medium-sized CSARDIFMNLQSTEAFF
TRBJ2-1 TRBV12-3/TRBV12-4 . CASSPGGVNEQFF
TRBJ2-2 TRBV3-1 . CASTDTSGVHRELFF
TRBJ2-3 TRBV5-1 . CASSAGLAIKPDTQYF
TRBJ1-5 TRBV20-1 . CSAEPGESGPQHF
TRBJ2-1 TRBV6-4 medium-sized CASSDSTSGSNEQFF